The rows below give T cell receptor beta chains drawn from one sample of a study of long-term antiretroviral therapy in people with HIV. Data came from immunoSEQ multiplex PCR; TCRdb stores just in-frame clones and leaves some out. The table records 20,000 or so clones, 84% of them present only once. Sequences were derived from unsorted PBMCs, sampled 0.1 years before starting antiretroviral therapy. Receptors were obtained from a man in his late teens or twenties with HIV. Each CDR3 is given without its conserved first and last residue.

cdr3_length j_call v_call cdr3_aa
14 TRBJ1-5 TRBV2 ASSVSRAYSNQPQH
13 TRBJ2-7 TRBV7-9 ASSLSPRTGYEQY
12 TRBJ2-5 TRBV5-5 ASSLVGDQETQY
13 TRBJ2-7 TRBV19 ASSIGQGATYEQY
10 TRBJ1-1 TRBV29-1 SVIVGNTEAF
15 TRBJ2-2 TRBV18 ASSPIPQGRDTGELF
13 TRBJ2-4 TRBV7-9 ASTRGTLAKNIQY
13 TRBJ2-3 TRBV30 AWRAYNAFPDTQY
16 TRBJ2-2 TRBV10-3 ATISGLAGALSTGELF
14 TRBJ1-2 TRBV7-8 ASSSFDREPIYGYT
12 TRBJ2-7 TRBV28 ASSPPTLGHEQY
13 TRBJ2-7 TRBV19 ASSIDLEVSYEQY
13 TRBJ2-3 TRBV9 ASSVVGTSTDTQY
10 TRBJ1-5 TRBV7-2 ASSNYLQPQH
11 TRBJ2-1 TRBV6-1 ASSQYSGNEQF
13 TRBJ2-7 TRBV7-3 ASSLTSGTSYEQY
13 TRBJ1-6 TRBV7-9 ASSPRDRVNSPLH
11 TRBJ1-6 TRBV19 ASTTTRGAPLH
11 TRBJ2-7 TRBV28 ASSEQAKPEQY
11 TRBJ2-2 TRBV7-2 ASSLERTGELF
13 TRBJ2-3 TRBV12-5 ASGLGTSDTDTQY
11 TRBJ1-1 TRBV10-3 AISAVVVTEAF
14 TRBJ2-2 TRBV9 ASSASGGAWTGELF
13 TRBJ1-5 TRBV19 ASSMSHRDNQPQH
10 TRBJ1-1 TRBV4-2 ASSHWGAEAF
10 TRBJ1-5 TRBV9 ASSVGNQPQH
13 TRBJ1-6 TRBV6-4 ASSDSRTGGSPLH
17 TRBJ2-7 TRBV5-1 ASSLAPWDRALSSYEQY
15 TRBJ2-3 TRBV7-8 ASKILGKGPTLYTQY
13 TRBJ1-1 TRBV11-3 ASSLDRVMYTEAF
12 TRBJ2-2 TRBV5-5 ASSGGRGTGELF
13 TRBJ1-1 TRBV27 ASSKGGWMNTEAF
12 TRBJ2-2 TRBV7-3 AMGGQSNTGELF
11 TRBJ1-5 TRBV19 ASKGGFNQPQH
12 TRBJ1-1 TRBV28 ASSLGDSSTEAF
11 TRBJ2-7 TRBV4-3 ASSGGRGYEQY
11 TRBJ1-2 TRBV10-1 ASTEGVNYGYT
13 TRBJ2-3 TRBV29-1 SVSPPRKSTDTQY
13 TRBJ2-6 TRBV28 ASSPGGTGANVLT
12 TRBJ2-3 TRBV7-8 ASSLEVTSDTQY
9 TRBJ2-7 TRBV6-5 ASQVGYEQY
14 TRBJ2-5 TRBV5-6 ASSAGTSGGRETQY
13 TRBJ2-3 TRBV28 ASSFAGGTTDTQY
13 TRBJ2-5 TRBV5-1 ASSLASGRKETQY
14 TRBJ2-6 TRBV6-5 ASSYSVGFGANVLT
12 TRBJ1-1 TRBV25-1 ASSGTRGNTEAF
11 TRBJ2-1 TRBV28 ASSFMGPSEQF
12 TRBJ1-1 TRBV7-2 ASSLVVPVLQAF
12 TRBJ1-1 TRBV7-2 ASSSFLGRSEAF
14 TRBJ2-3 TRBV5-1 ASSLWGQGRTDTQY
17 TRBJ2-2 TRBV11-2 ASSSKRGSRAANTGELF
12 TRBJ1-4 TRBV10-1 ASSAGGEDEKLF
15 TRBJ2-1 TRBV5-1 ASSFQGRGLAYNEQF
13 TRBJ2-1 TRBV11-2 ASSLDRAGANEQF
13 TRBJ2-1 TRBV10-3 AISEYTSGTNEQF
10 TRBJ2-5 TRBV2 ARGDSEETQY
13 TRBJ1-5 TRBV15 ATSRQGGSNQPQH
14 TRBJ2-2 TRBV9 ASSDTGRIDTGELF